This record looks at one T cell receptor beta chain sequence and its context. Its binding antigen is unknown. The input lacks base qualities; no much larger clone sits a single base away. The data originate from a study of T-cell reconstitution after alpha-beta-depleted transplantation in children listed by TCRdb under 2016. About the study as a whole: T-cell immune reconstitution after TCRalphabeta/CD19-depleted allogeneic hematopoietic cell transplantation in children was quantitatively tracked in the study by means of TCR repertoire profiling.

Receptor libraries were prepared by PCR. TCRdb names Illumina HiSeq 2500 as the instrument used. Molecular barcoding was employed in the preparation of TCR libraries, with unique molecular identifiers being used to normalize TCRbeta repertoire quantification. TCRdb reworked the public reads: Q25 trimming with fastp, MiXCR clone assembly, productive beta chains retained. Records with the same CDR3 protein are collapsed into one entry carrying the most frequent genes and DNA. The sample records about 350,000 distinct CDR3 sequences, roughly 16% of which are singletons. Together, the top ten hold approximately 38% of the sample. From the germline V gene (reference sequence), CDR1 is LNHDA and CDR2 is SQIVND. There are 12 amino acids in the CDR3, from cysteine to phenylalanine inclusive. The retained sequence is limited to the CDR3, 36 bases, with the frame set at the first base. V drops 5 bases and J drops 7 bases, leaving 8 bases in between.

The paper as a whole reports these results and caveats: Over subsequent months, a decline in hyperexpanded clone frequencies was noted, and after one year, T-cell counts and TCRbeta diversity were mostly ascribed to newly produced T cells. In some patients, the high TCRbeta diversity seen at day 60 was put down to recipient T cells and intrathymic progenitors that had survived conditioning. Apparently early alphabetaT-cell count recovery about two months after transplant reportedly relied on only several hundred rapidly expanded clones derived from non-depleted graft cells.

This sample's treatment or condition label indicates: allogeneic hematopoietic cell transplantation with graft depleted of TCRalphabeta T cells and CD19 B cells. The children who served as transplant recipients had been given grafts of TCRalphabeta/CD19-depleted allogeneic hematopoietic cells. This material consisted of PBMCs, mostly from graft donor cells, taken 360 days after TCRalphabeta/CD19-depleted stem cell transplant. The sequence was obtained from a male patient between 2 and 9 years old who had a stem cell transplant for acute lymphoblastic leukemia, so the T cells may come from the graft donor. The chain is made from TRBV19 and TRBJ2-2; no D gene call is confident. The sequenced DNA is TGTGCCAGTAGTGGGCTGGGCGGGGAGCTGTTTTTT. Its protein is CASSGLGGELFF.